This TCR beta chain emerged from a study of blood T cell repertoires in COVID-19. Study overall: Acute-phase and convalescent COVID-19 samples originated in the United States, Italy and Spain. Sources were T cells, B-cell-depleted T cells, or PBMCs; the material itself was cDNA or gDNA.

Germline V gene data show CDR1 as SQVTM and CDR2 as ANQGSEA. CDR3 length: 12 amino acids. The V gene lost 4 bases and the J gene lost 6 bases, with 11 bases spanning the gap. While infection was still active, Seattle patients were enrolled and then followed longitudinally. How the authors handled the data: Estimation of nucleated cell counts relied on the amplification of reference gene primers. Repertoires were generated with immunoSEQ multiplex PCR, while TCRdb's copy carries only in-frame clones and drops some. The DNA was the basis for D and trimming; V, J and clone size are from that table. The data contain 50,000 to 65,000 clones, just under 75% of them seen just once; the ten biggest clones take up 4.5% to 5%.

Sequencing input: peripheral blood. The V and J genes are TRBV29-1 and TRBJ2-3; D is perhaps TRBD2 (5 bases). The TCR originated in a woman between 65 and 79 years old with COVID-19, enrolled during active disease. CDR3 sequence: CSVGVSSDTQYF. CDR3 coding DNA: TGCAGCGTTGGGGTATCTAGCGATACGCAGTATTTT.